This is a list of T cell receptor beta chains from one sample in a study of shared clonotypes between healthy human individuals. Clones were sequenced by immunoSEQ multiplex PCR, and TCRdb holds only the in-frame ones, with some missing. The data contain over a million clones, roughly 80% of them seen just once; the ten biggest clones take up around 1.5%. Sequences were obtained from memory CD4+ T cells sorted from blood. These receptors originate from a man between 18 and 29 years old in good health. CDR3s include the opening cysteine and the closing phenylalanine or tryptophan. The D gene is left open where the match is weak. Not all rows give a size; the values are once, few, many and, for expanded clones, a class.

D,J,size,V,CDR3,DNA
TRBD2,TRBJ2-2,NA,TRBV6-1,CASTGLAGAGELFF,TGTGCCAGCACCGGACTAGCGGGAGCCGGGGAGCTGTTTTTT
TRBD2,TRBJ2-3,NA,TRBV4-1,CASSLGGGRGPTDTQYF,TGCGCCAGCAGCCTTGGCGGGGGGCGGGGACCCACAGATACGCAGTATTTT
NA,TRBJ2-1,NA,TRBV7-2,CASSLTMDDNEQFF,TGTGCCAGCAGCCTCACCATGGACGACAATGAGCAGTTCTTC
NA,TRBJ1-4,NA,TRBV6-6,CASSYPTPNREKLFF,TGTGCCAGCAGTTACCCGACCCCCAATCGCGAAAAACTGTTTTTT
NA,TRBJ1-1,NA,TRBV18,CASSPAGRKNTEAFF,TGTGCCAGCTCACCAGCGGGGCGGAAGAACACTGAAGCTTTCTTT
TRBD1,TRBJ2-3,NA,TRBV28,CASRLRDRATDTQYF,TGTGCCAGCAGGCTCCGGGACAGGGCTACAGATACGCAGTATTTT
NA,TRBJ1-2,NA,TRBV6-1,CASSVVTNYGYTF,TGTGCCAGCAGTGTGGTGACTAACTATGGCTACACCTTC
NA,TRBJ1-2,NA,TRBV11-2,CASSLDSRNYGYTF,TGTGCCAGCAGCTTAGACTCAAGGAACTATGGCTACACCTTC
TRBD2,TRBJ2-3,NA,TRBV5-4,CASSRTSGMADTQYF,TGTGCCAGCAGCCGGACTAGCGGGATGGCAGATACGCAGTATTTT
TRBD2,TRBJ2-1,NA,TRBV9,CASSVAGGGYNEQFF,TGTGCCAGCAGCGTAGCGGGGGGAGGGTACAATGAGCAGTTCTTC
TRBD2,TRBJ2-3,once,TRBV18,CASSPGWLAGGLGTDTQYF,TGTGCCAGCTCACCAGGCTGGCTAGCGGGAGGGCTTGGCACAGATACGCAGTATTTT
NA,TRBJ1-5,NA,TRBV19,CASSPVGGAIQPQHF,TGTGCCAGTAGCCCCGTAGGGGGGGCCATCCAGCCCCAGCATTTT
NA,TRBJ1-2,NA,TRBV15,CATSRDQRYTF,TGTGCCACCAGCAGAGATCAGCGCTACACCTTC
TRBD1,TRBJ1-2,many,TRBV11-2,CASSLATGANYGYTF,TGTGCCAGCAGCTTGGCCACAGGGGCCAACTATGGCTACACCTTC
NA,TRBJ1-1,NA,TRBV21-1,CARPGQLICTNTEAFF,TGTGCCAGACCTGGACAGCTAATCTGTACGAACACTGAAGCTTTCTTT
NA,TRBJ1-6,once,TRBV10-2,CASSGAVSPLHF,TGCGCCAGCAGCGGGGCAGTTTCACCCCTCCACTTT
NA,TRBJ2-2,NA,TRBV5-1,CASSPVDMQGRGELFF,TGCGCCAGCAGCCCAGTCGATATGCAGGGGAGAGGGGAGCTGTTTTTT
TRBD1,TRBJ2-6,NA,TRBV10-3,CAISGSPGQGASGANVLTF,TGTGCCATCAGTGGGTCCCCGGGACAGGGGGCTTCTGGGGCCAACGTCCTGACTTTC
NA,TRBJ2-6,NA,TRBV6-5,CASSRHSGANVLTF,TGTGCCAGCAGTAGACATTCTGGGGCCAACGTCCTGACTTTC
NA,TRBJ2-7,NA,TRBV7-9,CASSSDLINYYEQYF,TGTGCCAGCAGCTCGGACCTTATTAATTACTACGAGCAGTACTTC